These 10 T cell receptor beta chains were sequenced from one sample in a study of shared clonotypes between healthy human individuals. Sequencing was performed with immunoSEQ multiplex PCR; in TCRdb, only in-frame clones are kept and a portion is missing. The repertoire holds about 980,000 clones, with 60% to 85% as singletons. Source material: memory CD4+ T cells sorted from blood. The sample's subset: CD45RA-negative fraction. The receptors were gathered from a man aged 18 to 30 in good health.

V gene TRBV30 combines with J gene TRBJ2-3; D remains unclear. The CDR3 sequence is 12 residues long. The germline V gene has CDR1 GTSNPN and CDR2 SVGIG (reference sequence). Trimming stripped 6 bases from V and 6 bases from J, with 13 bases between. The CDR3 DNA reads TGTGCCTGCAGTCTAGGTGGGGATACGCAGTATTTT. Amino acid sequence: CACSLGGDTQYF. The full variable domain, with the rest looked up from reference TRBV30 and TRBJ2-3, is SQTIHQWPATLVQPVGSPLSLECTVEGTSNPNLYWYRQAAGRGLQLLFYSVGIGQISSEVPQNLSASRPQDRQFILSSKKLLLSDSGFYLCACSLGGDTQYFGPGTRLTVL.

In its sample, this clone was seen many times. The V gene is TRBV2, the J gene TRBJ2-1; 8 bases match TRBD1. The V gene end was trimmed by 5 bases and the J gene end by 2 bases; junction bases not matched to a gene: 2. Germline V gene data show CDR1 as SNHLY and CDR2 as FYNNEI. The CDR3 is 14 amino acids. The CDR3 region is CASSRQGPYNEQFF. The CDR3 DNA follows: TGTGCCAGCAGTAGACAGGGGCCCTACAATGAGCAGTTCTTC.

The chain carries TRBV7-9 and TRBJ2-3; 9 bases align to TRBD2. The CDR3 sequence is 13 residues long. Germline V gives CDR1 SEHNR, CDR2 FQNEAQ (reference sequence). CDR3 nucleotides: TGTGTTACGCGGGGGGGCCGCCCAGATACGCAGTATTTT. This gives the protein CVTRGGRPDTQYF.

This clone was detected only a few times. Other DNA sequences from this sample encode an identical CDR3 as well. The chain uses TRBV5-1 and TRBJ1-1; D may be TRBD1 (5 bases). V dropped 0 bases and J dropped 6 bases, with 6 bases sitting between them. This CDR3 has 12 amino acids. Germline-derived CDR1 and CDR2 are SGHRS and YFSETQ. This CDR3 reads CASSLEGAEAFF. The CDR3 DNA sequence: TGCGCCAGCAGCTTGGAAGGGGCTGAAGCTTTCTTT.

This clone was counted a few times. The V call is TRBV7-9, the J call TRBJ1-2, with D tentatively TRBD1 (5 bases). Germline loops: CDR1 SEHNR, CDR2 FQNEAQ (reference sequence). The CDR3 extends over 14 amino acids. V gave up 5 bases and J gave up 7 bases, with 17 bases separating them. DNA of the CDR3: TGTGCCAGCAGCGGCATGGCACCGACAGCTGGCTACACCTTC. As protein: CASSGMAPTAGYTF. The full variable domain, its missing parts supplied by reference TRBV7-9 and TRBJ1-2, is DTGVSQNPRHKITKRGQNVTFRCDPISEHNRLYWYRQTLGQGPEFLTYFQNEAQLEKSRLLSDRFSAERPKGSFSTLEIQRTEQGDSAMYLCASSGMAPTAGYTFGSGTRLTVV.

V and J are TRBV11-2 and TRBJ2-5; TRBD2 agrees at 9 bases. Germline CDR1 and CDR2: SGHAT and FQNNGV. V lost 1 base and J lost 4; bases outside the gene matches: 4. This CDR3 is 15 amino acids long. The CDR3 sequence is CASSLVRGGRETQYF. DNA for the CDR3: TGTGCCAGCAGCTTAGTGCGGGGGGGCCGAGAGACCCAGTACTTC.

The chain carries TRBV29-1 and TRBJ2-5; either TRBD1 or TRBD2 may supply D (5 bases each). Germline V gene sequence: CDR1 SQVTM, CDR2 ANQGSEA. This CDR3 has 11 residues. With 7 bases removed from V and 8 bases from J, the gap between germline ends came to 14 bases. The CDR3 region has the DNA TGCAGCGACAGGAGGACGGACACCCAGTACTTC. Protein sequence: CSDRRTDTQYF.

The chain couples TRBV6-5 to TRBJ1-2, with 10 bases fitting TRBD1. V shed 6 bases and J 8 bases; nucleotides not matched to a gene: 12. The CDR3 has 15 residues. In germline, CDR1 is MNHEY, CDR2 SVGAGI. The CDR3 sequence is CASSRGTGDPYGYTF. The CDR3 DNA follows: TGTGCCAGCAGCCGCGGGACAGGGGATCCCTACGGCTACACCTTC.

This chain joins TRBV4-2 and TRBJ2-7, with D hard to call. From germline, CDR1 is LGHNA and CDR2 YNFKEQ. The CDR3 spans 12 residues. Trimming shortened V by 5 bases and J by 2 bases, and 7 bases separated the two germline ends. The CDR3 coding sequence is TGTGCCAGCAGCAAGGATGCCTACGAGCAGTACTTC. It is translated as CASSKDAYEQYF.

The rearrangement links TRBV6-5 to TRBJ1-5; 10 bases match TRBD1. The V gene end was trimmed by 4 bases and the J gene end by 4 bases; junction bases not matched to a gene: 4. Germline V lookup: CDR1 MNHEY, CDR2 SVGAGI. The CDR3 totals 15 residues. CDR3 bases: TGTGCCAGCAGTTCAGACAGGGGGCAAAATCAGCCCCAGCATTTT. This encodes CASSSDRGQNQPQHF.